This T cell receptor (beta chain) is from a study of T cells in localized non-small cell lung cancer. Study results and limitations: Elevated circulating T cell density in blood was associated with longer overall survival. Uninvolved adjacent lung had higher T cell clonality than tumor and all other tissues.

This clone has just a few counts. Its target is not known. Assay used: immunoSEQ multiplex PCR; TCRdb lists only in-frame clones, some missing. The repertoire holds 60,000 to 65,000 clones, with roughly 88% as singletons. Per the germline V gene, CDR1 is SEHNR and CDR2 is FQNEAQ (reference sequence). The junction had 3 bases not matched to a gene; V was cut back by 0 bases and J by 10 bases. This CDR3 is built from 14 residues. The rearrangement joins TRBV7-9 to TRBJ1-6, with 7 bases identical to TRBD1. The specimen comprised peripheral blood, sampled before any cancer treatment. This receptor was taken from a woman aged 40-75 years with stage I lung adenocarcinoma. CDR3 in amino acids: CASSLATGSSPLHF. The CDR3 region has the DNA TGTGCCAGCAGCTTAGCGACAGGGAGCTCACCCCTCCACTTT.